The next 8 T cell receptor beta chains were all read from a single sample in a study of PD-1 blockade in classical Hodgkin lymphoma. Assay: immunoSEQ multiplex PCR; the TCRdb copy retains only in-frame clones and omits some. The table lists about 32,000 clones, around 85% of them singletons. The time point is: cycle 4 day 1 (C4D1), after 6 weeks of nivolumab. Every patient was affected by relapse after autologous stem cell transplantation, while exposure to brentuximab vedotin was not uniform. The sequencing here drew on peripheral blood mononuclear cells (PBMCs), taken before the fourth cycle of nivolumab. The receptors originated from a human donor with classical Hodgkin lymphoma.

V and J are TRBV10-3 and TRBJ2-6, with a possible D match to TRBD2 (7 bases). V lost 4 bases to trimming and J lost 0 bases, with 22 bases between them. Germline V lookup: CDR1 ENHRY, CDR2 SYGVKD. The CDR3 extends over 20 amino acids. DNA for the CDR3: TGTGCCATCAGTGGGGGTTCGGGGGGCAGGCCTCGCTCTGGGGCCAACGTCCTGACTTTC. Protein sequence: CAISGGSGGRPRSGANVLTF.

This chain joins TRBV5-6 and TRBJ1-1, with D maybe TRBD1 (5 bases). The V end was cut by 6 bases, the J end by 5 bases, with 14 bases between. Germline CDR1 reads SGHDT; CDR2 reads YYEEEE. The CDR3 length is 13 residues. The CDR3 DNA follows: TGTGCCAGCATCCTGGGAGGGGCTACTGAAGCTTTCTTT. Residues: CASILGGATEAFF.

This chain uses TRBV7-2 with TRBJ2-2; D could derive from TRBD1 or TRBD2 (5 bases each). There are 12 residues in the CDR3. CDR1 and CDR2 (germline): SGHTA, FQGNSA. V was shortened by 5 bases and J by 6 bases, with 7 bases between the two germline ends. The CDR3 sequence is CASSEGPGELFF. CDR3 nucleotides: TGTGCCAGCAGCGAGGGACCCGGGGAGCTGTTTTTT.

The chain carries TRBV29-1 and TRBJ2-3, with TRBD2 as a possible D gene (6 bases). The V gene's germline CDR1 is SQVTM and CDR2 ANQGSEA. The CDR3 contains 14 residues. Deletions cut 3 bases from V and 1 base from J, with 11 bases between. The CDR3 spells CSVESTGGTDTQYF. The CDR3 DNA follows: TGCAGCGTTGAGTCGACGGGAGGCACAGATACGCAGTATTTT.

The CDR3 protein is CASSLVVGNTIYF. The CDR3 DNA is TGTGCCAGCAGCTTAGTAGTTGGAAACACCATATATTTT. J is TRBJ1-3 and V is TRBV11-2; D gene ambiguous. The V end was cut by 1 base, the J end by 3 bases, with 4 bases between. CDR1 is SGHAT, CDR2 FQNNGV, per germline. The CDR3 extends over 13 amino acids.

The chain links TRBV18 to TRBJ1-5; 8 bases agree with TRBD1. Germline lookup yields CDR1 KGHSH and CDR2 LQKENI. CDR3 size: 16 residues. Losses at the gene ends were 6 bases for V and 3 bases for J; bases not matched to a gene: 10. The CDR3: CASSYLGQGSNQPQHF. CDR3 nucleotide sequence: TGTGCCAGCTCCTATCTTGGACAGGGATCCAATCAGCCCCAGCATTTT.

The count of this clone is one. The chain links TRBV5-8 to TRBJ2-1; 14 bases are shared with TRBD2. This CDR3 has 17 residues. Germline-derived CDR1 and CDR2 are SGHTS and YDEGEE. Trimming removed 4 bases from V and 8 bases from J; junction bases left unmatched: 11. The CDR3 coding sequence is TGTGCCAGCAGCACGCGACCCGGGACTAGCGGGAGTCATGAGCAGTTCTTC. It translates to CASSTRPGTSGSHEQFF.

The chain has TRBV2 and TRBJ2-7; 8 bases are shared with TRBD1. The CDR3 spans 15 residues. V was clipped by 1 base and J by 4 bases; unmatched bases: 6. The germline gives CDR1 SNHLY, CDR2 FYNNEI. The CDR3 DNA follows: TGTGCCAGCAGTGAAGGTGGGCAGGGGGCGTACGAGCAGTACGTC. Protein sequence: CASSEGGQGAYEQYV.